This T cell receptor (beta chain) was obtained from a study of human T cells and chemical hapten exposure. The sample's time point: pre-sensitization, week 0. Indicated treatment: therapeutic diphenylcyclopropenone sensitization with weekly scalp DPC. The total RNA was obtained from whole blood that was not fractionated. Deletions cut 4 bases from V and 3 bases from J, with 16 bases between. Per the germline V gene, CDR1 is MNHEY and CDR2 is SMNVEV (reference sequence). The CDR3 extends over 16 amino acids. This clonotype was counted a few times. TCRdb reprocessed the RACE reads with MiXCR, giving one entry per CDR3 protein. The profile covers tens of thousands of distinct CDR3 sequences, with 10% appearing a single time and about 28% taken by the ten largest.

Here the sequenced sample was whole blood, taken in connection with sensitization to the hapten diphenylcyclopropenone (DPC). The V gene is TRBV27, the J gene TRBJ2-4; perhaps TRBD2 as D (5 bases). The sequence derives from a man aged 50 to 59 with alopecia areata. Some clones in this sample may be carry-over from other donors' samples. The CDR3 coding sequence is TGTGCCAGCAGTTCCCGGACGGGATCTGGCAAAAACATTCAGTACTTC. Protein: CASSSRTGSGKNIQYF.